The rows below give T cell receptor beta chains drawn from one sample of a study of cytomegalovirus exposure and HLA in healthy donors. Produced via immunoSEQ multiplex PCR; TCRdb's table is partial and in-frame only. The sample holds 160,000 or so clones, about four fifths seen once. Sequenced input: PBMCs. These receptor sequences come from a woman under 30 in good health and CMV-seropositive. The CDR3 runs from the conserved cysteine through the conserved F or W. Fields, in order: clone size, V gene, J gene, D gene, CDR3 protein, CDR3 DNA. The D gene is left open where the match is weak. Rows may omit the clone size; those that give it use once, few, many or a size class.

once	TRBV11-2	TRBJ1-2	TRBD1	CASSRQGTVDYGYTF	TGTGCCAGCTCGCGACAGGGGACGGTAGACTATGGCTACACCTTC
NA	TRBV4-3	TRBJ1-1	NA	CASTPGLGTNTEAFF	TGCGCCAGCACCCCGGGGCTGGGGACTAACACTGAAGCTTTCTTT
NA	TRBV27	TRBJ1-5	TRBD1	CASQKDRSERNQPQHF	TGTGCCAGCCAAAAGGACAGGAGCGAGCGCAATCAGCCCCAGCATTTT
NA	TRBV19	TRBJ2-1	TRBD2	CASSDTSGGDNEQFF	TGTGCCAGTAGTGACACTAGCGGGGGGGACAATGAGCAGTTCTTC
NA	TRBV14	TRBJ1-5	NA	CASSPMVGFEGRNQPQHF	TGTGCCAGCAGCCCAATGGTCGGTTTCGAAGGGAGAAATCAGCCCCAGCATTTT
NA	TRBV29-1	TRBJ1-5	TRBD1	CSVGLTGPQPQHF	TGCAGCGTTGGACTGACAGGGCCACAGCCCCAGCATTTT
NA	TRBV4-2	TRBJ2-2	TRBD2	CASHFWGLAGGTGELFF	TGTGCCAGCCACTTCTGGGGACTAGCGGGGGGGACCGGGGAGCTGTTTTTT
NA	TRBV27	TRBJ2-5	TRBD1	CASSLGQGRETQYF	TGTGCCAGCAGTTTGGGACAGGGAAGAGAGACCCAGTACTTC
NA	TRBV28	TRBJ2-6	TRBD1	CASSFEGVLAGGSGANGLTF	TGTGCCAGCAGTTTCGAAGGGGTCCTTGCAGGGGGCTCTGGGGCCAACGGCCTGACTTTC
NA	TRBV6-6	TRBJ2-7	TRBD1	CASSTTGQGGYEQYF	TGTGCCAGCAGCACGACAGGACAGGGTGGGTACGAGCAGTACTTC
NA	TRBV6-1	TRBJ1-5	TRBD1	CASSDPGTVNQPQHF	TGTGCCAGCAGTGATCCCGGGACAGTCAATCAGCCCCAGCATTTT
NA	TRBV11-3	TRBJ2-2	TRBD2	CASSALGRGLNTNTGELFF	TGTGCCAGCAGCGCGCTGGGGAGGGGACTAAACACGAACACCGGGGAGCTGTTTTTT
NA	TRBV13	TRBJ2-3	TRBD1	CASSPMTGGTDTQYF	TGTGCCAGCAGCCCGATGACAGGGGGCACAGATACGCAGTATTTT
NA	TRBV10-3	TRBJ1-1	NA	CAISSGADTEAFF	TGTGCCATCAGTTCAGGGGCGGACACTGAAGCTTTCTTT
NA	TRBV6-1	TRBJ2-7	NA	CASSLSSYEQYF	TGTGCCAGCAGTCTGAGCTCCTACGAGCAGTACTTC
NA	TRBV27	TRBJ1-3	TRBD1	CASSLTGDLGSGNTIYF	TGTGCCAGCAGTTTGACAGGGGACTTGGGCTCTGGAAACACCATATATTTT
once	TRBV7-9	TRBJ2-5	NA	CAVDPPAGAIVTQYF	TGTGCCGTAGATCCCCCGGCGGGGGCGATAGTGACCCAGTACTTC
NA	TRBV6-5	TRBJ2-7	TRBD1	CASSTGTGVSYEQYF	TGTGCCAGCAGTACCGGGACAGGGGTCTCCTACGAGCAGTACTTC
NA	TRBV9	TRBJ2-7	NA	CASSVGVSFYEQYF	TGTGCCAGCAGCGTAGGGGTTAGCTTCTACGAGCAGTACTTC
NA	TRBV5-1	TRBJ2-7	TRBD2	CASNRRTSSYEQYF	TGCGCCAGCAATCGCAGGACTAGCTCCTACGAGCAGTACTTC
few	TRBV28	TRBJ2-7	NA	CATWGPADEQYF	TGTGCCACGTGGGGGCCCGCGGACGAGCAGTACTTC
NA	TRBV20-1	TRBJ2-7	NA	CSATRSYEQYF	TGCAGTGCTACGCGCTCCTACGAGCAGTACTTC
once	TRBV27	TRBJ1-5	TRBD1	CASSITGVNNQPQHF	TGTGCCAGCAGTATTACAGGGGTGAACAATCAGCCCCAGCATTTT
NA	TRBV7-9	TRBJ2-2	TRBD2	CASSTRVSGGPLAGELFF	TGTGCCAGCAGCACCCGTGTTAGCGGGGGCCCATTGGCAGGGGAGCTGTTTTTT
NA	TRBV7-9	TRBJ2-5	TRBD1	CASSGRTGEETQYF	TGTGCCAGCAGCGGGCGGACAGGGGAAGAGACCCAGTACTTC
once	TRBV2	TRBJ2-7	TRBD1	CASSEGQGLPYEQYF	TGTGCCAGCAGCGAGGGACAGGGGTTGCCCTACGAGCAGTACTTC
few	TRBV10-3	TRBJ1-2	NA	CAISGRGRSENYGYTF	TGTGCCATCTCGGGGCGGGGAAGGTCGGAGAACTATGGCTACACCTTC
NA	TRBV11-3	TRBJ1-5	NA	CASSRGGQPQHF	TGTGCCAGCAGCCGAGGCGGGCAGCCCCAGCATTTT
NA	TRBV4-3	TRBJ2-4	TRBD2	CASSQDWRRAGGKNIQYF	TGCGCCAGCAGCCAAGATTGGAGGAGGGCGGGGGGAAAAAACATTCAGTACTTC
NA	TRBV6-1	TRBJ1-5	NA	CASSEGTSQPQHF	TGTGCCAGCAGTGAAGGTACCAGTCAGCCCCAGCATTTT
NA	TRBV7-2	TRBJ1-1	NA	CASSLELGIGREAFF	TGTGCCAGCAGCTTAGAGCTCGGGATCGGACGTGAAGCTTTCTTT
NA	TRBV6-1	TRBJ1-5	TRBD1	CASRGQGGNQPQHF	TGTGCCAGCAGGGGACAGGGTGGGAATCAGCCCCAGCATTTT
NA	TRBV6-5	TRBJ1-1	NA	CASSGQYTEAFF	TGTGCCAGCAGTGGACAGTACACTGAAGCTTTCTTT
NA	TRBV5-1	TRBJ2-1	TRBD1	CDSSGTGTYNEQFF	TGCGACAGCAGCGGGACAGGGACTTACAATGAGCAGTTCTTC
NA	TRBV7-6	TRBJ1-2	NA	CASSLGQGMNQDGYTF	TGTGCCAGCAGCCTAGGCCAGGGTATGAATCAGGATGGCTACACCTTC
NA	TRBV9	TRBJ2-1	TRBD2	CASSETSGAYNEQFF	TGTGCCAGCAGCGAAACTAGCGGGGCTTACAATGAGCAGTTCTTC
NA	TRBV30	TRBJ1-2	NA	CAWSVGPGARLNYGYTF	TGTGCCTGGAGTGTAGGGCCAGGGGCGCGACTTAACTATGGCTACACCTTC
NA	TRBV7-8	TRBJ1-2	NA	CASSLTRQAPKDNRYGYTF	TGTGCCAGCAGCCTAACCCGACAGGCACCAAAGGATAATCGGTATGGCTACACCTTC
NA	TRBV14	TRBJ1-3	TRBD1	CASSMLGTGGNTIYF	TGTGCCAGCAGCATGCTCGGGACAGGTGGAAACACCATATATTTT
NA	TRBV9	TRBJ2-3	TRBD2	CASQTGTSGGSAPGHTQYF	TGTGCCAGCCAAACCGGGACTAGCGGGGGGTCTGCCCCCGGTCATACGCAGTATTTT
NA	TRBV4-2	TRBJ2-1	NA	CASSQIAEHPSYNEQFF	TGTGCCAGCAGCCAAATAGCGGAACACCCCTCCTACAATGAGCAGTTCTTC
NA	TRBV6-5	TRBJ2-1	TRBD1	CASSYSRTGGADEQFF	TGTGCCAGCAGTTACTCTCGGACAGGGGGCGCGGATGAGCAGTTCTTC
NA	TRBV14	TRBJ1-6	NA	CASSQGAGSPLHF	TGTGCCAGCAGCCAGGGGGCAGGCTCACCCCTCCACTTT
few	TRBV11-2	TRBJ1-4	TRBD1	CASSFVGQGGEKLFF	TGTGCCAGCAGTTTTGTTGGACAGGGGGGTGAAAAACTGTTTTTT
NA	TRBV7-9	TRBJ1-2	NA	CSSSLTTGDYGYTF	TGTTCCAGCAGCTTAACCACAGGAGACTATGGCTACACCTTC
NA	TRBV4-1	TRBJ2-1	NA	CASSQVREYNEQFF	TGCGCCAGCAGCCAAGTCCGGGAGTACAATGAGCAGTTCTTC
NA	TRBV21-1	TRBJ1-4	NA	CASRAQNRGRANEKLFF	TGTGCCAGCAGGGCCCAGAACAGGGGGCGGGCTAATGAAAAACTGTTTTTT
NA	TRBV27	TRBJ2-1	NA	CASKWQGSNEQFF	TGTGCCAGCAAGTGGCAGGGTAGTAATGAGCAGTTCTTC
NA	TRBV9	TRBJ2-5	TRBD2	CASSEGTTNQETQYF	TGTGCCAGCAGCGAGGGGACTACAAACCAAGAGACCCAGTACTTC
NA	TRBV9	TRBJ2-1	NA	CASSVATGSLEQFF	TGTGCCAGCAGCGTCGCGACAGGTTCCTTGGAGCAGTTCTTC
NA	TRBV10-3	TRBJ2-5	NA	CAISGEGTQYF	TGTGCCATCAGCGGAGAAGGAACCCAGTACTTC
NA	TRBV5-4	TRBJ2-5	TRBD2	CASSAGTSGGALQETQYF	TGTGCCAGCAGCGCAGGGACTAGCGGGGGGGCCCTCCAAGAGACCCAGTACTTC
NA	TRBV11-2	TRBJ1-2	TRBD1	CASSPITGVMGYGYTF	TGTGCCAGCAGCCCCATAACAGGGGTCATGGGCTATGGCTACACCTTC
once	TRBV18	TRBJ2-1	TRBD1	CASSRGTVNEQFF	TGTGCCAGCTCAAGAGGGACAGTCAATGAGCAGTTCTTC
NA	TRBV5-8	TRBJ2-1	NA	CASRVGTGTGMKEFF	NA
once	TRBV29-1	TRBJ2-5	TRBD2	CSARGGETQYF	TGCAGCGCACGGGGGGGGGAGACCCAGTACTTC